The source of this T cell receptor (beta chain) is a study of spatial heterogeneity in lung cancer. Study as a whole: The donors comprised some 70 untreated early-stage non-small cell lung cancer patients.

The V gene's germline CDR1 is ENHRY and CDR2 SYGVKD. The length of the CDR3 is 15 residues. Trimming took off 5 bases at V and 5 bases at J, with 15 bases between the two ends. TCRdb re-analysed the 5' RACE reads in MiXCR, keeping a single row per CDR3 protein. Of under 75,000 distinct CDR3 sequences listed, 8% to 9% are singletons. This clonotype was detected many times. Indicated time point: blood at routine non-recurrence follow-up after resection. The source material was PBMCs, sampled at follow-up. The receptor's source is a female donor with early-stage non-small cell lung cancer. The chain uses TRBV10-3 and TRBJ2-2, with D possibly being TRBD1 or TRBD2 (7 bases each). The CDR3 loop is CAISPRQGGTGELFF. The CDR3 nucleotides are TGTGCCATCAGTCCCCGACAGGGAGGGACCGGGGAGCTGTTTTTT.